This T cell receptor beta chain emerged from a study of T cells in Graves' hyperthyroidism and ophthalmopathy. Overall study findings and caveats: Researchers found most expanded thyroid clonotypes above 0.001 in blood as well.

About this clonotype itself: Its antigen remains unidentified.

The source material, RNA transcripts, was used to amplify TCR beta CDR3 regions. HTBI primers were employed in a first-round RT-PCR of the TCR CDR3. One entry per CDR3 protein results from TCRdb running MiXCR on the multiplex PCR reads. The table shows 800,000 or so distinct CDR3 sequences, with about two fifths occurring only once. This CDR3 region has 15 residues. CDR1 and CDR2 (germline): SGHTA, FQGNSA. Trimming cost V 6 bases and J 0 bases, with 9 bases left between them. Calling Graves' hyperthyroidism stable meant ophthalmopathy did not progress within 18 months. The study based diagnoses on clinical symptoms, serum thyroxine and TRAb, thyroid ultrasound and orbital computed tomography. PBMCs were collected from a 10 ml volume of fresh peripheral blood.

The TCR sequence derives from a young man with Graves' hyperthyroidism. Specimen: blood. The chain joins TRBV7-2 to TRBJ2-6; D might be TRBD1 (5 bases). CDR3 residues: CASRSRASGANVLTF. As DNA, the CDR3 is TGTGCCAGCAGGTCCAGGGCCTCTGGGGCCAACGTCCTGACTTTC.